These T cell receptor beta chains were read from a single sample in a study of blood T cell repertoires in COVID-19. Assay: immunoSEQ multiplex PCR; the TCRdb copy retains only in-frame clones and omits some. The sample has fewer than 350,000 clones, nearly 90% seen once; the top ten hold about 1.7%. Sequenced input: PBMCs or T cells enriched from blood (not recorded which). All receptors derive from a woman younger than 30 with acute COVID-19. Both conserved end residues are part of each CDR3. A D gene is named only where the DNA matches it firmly. Expanded clones are given a class, and other clones once, few, many or no size at all.

clone size,V gene,J gene,D gene,CDR3 protein,CDR3 DNA
few,TRBV7-8,TRBJ1-1,NA,CASSLGVRGTEAFF,TGTGCCAGCAGCTTAGGCGTCCGGGGCACTGAAGCTTTCTTT
NA,TRBV5-6,TRBJ2-2,TRBD1,CASRLTGRDTGELFF,TGTGCCAGCAGGCTGACAGGGAGAGACACCGGGGAGCTGTTTTTT
once,TRBV23-1,TRBJ1-5,TRBD1,CASSHRGQGNLLSNQPQHF,TGCGCCAGCAGTCACCGCGGACAGGGGAATTTGTTAAGCAATCAGCCCCAGCATTTT
NA,TRBV7-6,TRBJ2-7,TRBD2,CASSLMVAGVGEQYF,TGTGCCAGCAGCTTAATGGTAGCGGGAGTAGGGGAGCAGTACTTC
NA,TRBV27,TRBJ2-5,TRBD2,CASSFRASGIQETQYF,TGTGCCAGCAGTTTTAGGGCTAGCGGAATACAAGAGACCCAGTACTTC
NA,TRBV10-1,TRBJ1-1,TRBD1,CASGDSNTEAFF,TGCGCCAGCGGGGACAGCAACACTGAAGCTTTCTTT
NA,TRBV27,TRBJ2-1,NA,CASSLVGPSPYNEQFF,TGTGCCAGCAGTTTGGTGGGGCCTTCCCCCTACAATGAGCAGTTCTTC
NA,TRBV28,TRBJ2-6,NA,CASSLAGVQGANVLTF,TGTGCCAGCAGTTTAGCAGGCGTGCAGGGGGCCAACGTCCTGACTTTC
once,TRBV1,TRBJ2-3,NA,CTSSQEPDRPGADTQYF,TGCACCAGCAGCCAAGAACCGGACAGGCCTGGCGCAGATACGCAGTATTTT
NA,TRBV2,TRBJ1-2,TRBD1,CASSGGQTNYGYTF,TGTGCCAGCAGTGGGGGACAGACTAACTATGGCTACACCTTC
NA,TRBV21-1,TRBJ1-3,NA,CASSKGQLASGNTIYF,TGTGCCAGCAGCAAAGGACAGCTCGCCTCTGGAAACACCATATATTTT
NA,TRBV30,TRBJ2-1,TRBD2,CAWSVRDSGKQFF,TGTGCCTGGAGTGTACGTGATAGCGGGAAGCAGTTCTTC
NA,TRBV18,TRBJ1-2,NA,CASSPRRTESYGYTF,TGTGCCAGCTCACCACGTAGGACAGAATCCTATGGCTACACCTTC
NA,TRBV18,TRBJ2-7,NA,CASSPPPGPYEQYF,TGTGCCAGCTCACCACCCCCAGGGCCCTACGAGCAGTACTTC
NA,TRBV19,TRBJ1-2,NA,CASSMAEFNYGYTF,TGTGCCAGTAGTATGGCAGAATTTAACTATGGCTACACCTTC
NA,TRBV4-1,TRBJ2-1,NA,CASSQVTSSYNEQFF,TGCGCCAGCAGCCAAGTGACTAGCTCCTACAATGAGCAGTTCTTC
NA,TRBV5-1,TRBJ2-2,TRBD2,CASRLTSGMDTGELFF,TGCGCCAGCAGGCTCACTAGCGGGATGGACACCGGGGAGCTGTTTTTT
few,TRBV19,TRBJ1-1,TRBD1,CASSLRGGANTEAFF,TGTGCCAGTAGTCTAAGAGGGGGCGCGAACACTGAAGCTTTCTTT
NA,TRBV18,TRBJ2-3,TRBD1,CASSPRPGGKGTDTQYF,TGTGCCAGCTCACCACGCCCAGGGGGCAAGGGCACAGATACGCAGTATTTT
NA,TRBV19,TRBJ1-5,TRBD1,CASCRRGQGSNQPQHF,TGTGCCAGTTGCAGAAGGGGGCAAGGGAGCAATCAGCCCCAGCATTTT
NA,TRBV7-3,TRBJ2-7,TRBD1,CASSRDRGTYEQYF,TGTGCCAGCAGCCGGGACAGGGGGACCTACGAGCAGTACTTC
NA,TRBV5-1,TRBJ2-7,NA,CASSMEGRGYEQYF,TGCGCCAGCAGCATGGAAGGCAGGGGCTACGAGCAGTACTTC
NA,TRBV7-9,TRBJ1-1,TRBD1,CASSQGTGRTEAFF,TGTGCCAGCAGCCAAGGGACAGGGAGGACTGAAGCTTTCTTT
NA,TRBV19,TRBJ2-2,NA,CASRVGTNTGELFF,TGTGCCAGTCGAGTGGGCACGAACACCGGGGAGCTGTTTTTT
NA,TRBV6-6,TRBJ1-1,NA,CASSKQTGEAFF,TGTGCCAGCAGTAAACAGACAGGTGAAGCTTTCTTT
NA,TRBV6-1,TRBJ2-5,NA,CASSEAAGEQETQYF,TGTGCCAGCAGTGAAGCGGCGGGTGAACAAGAGACCCAGTACTTC
NA,TRBV19,TRBJ2-2,NA,CASRRGTTGELFF,TGTGCCAGTCGCCGCGGGACCACCGGGGAGCTGTTTTTT
NA,TRBV18,TRBJ1-6,TRBD1,CASSPVEADRANSPLHF,TGTGCCAGCTCACCGGTTGAGGCCGACAGGGCTAATTCACCCCTCCACTTT
NA,TRBV4-1,TRBJ2-1,TRBD2,CASSHGEGTSGNNEQFF,TGCGCCAGCAGCCACGGCGAGGGGACTAGCGGGAATAATGAGCAGTTCTTC
NA,TRBV4-2,TRBJ2-7,TRBD1,CASSHLTGSYEQYF,TGTGCCAGCAGCCACTTGACAGGGTCCTACGAGCAGTACTTC
NA,TRBV18,TRBJ1-2,NA,CASSPQQLYGYTF,TGTGCCAGCTCACCGCAACAGCTCTATGGCTACACCTTC
once,TRBV28,TRBJ2-1,NA,CASSLRGREQFF,TGTGCCAGCAGTTTACGTGGGCGTGAGCAGTTCTTC
once,TRBV27,TRBJ2-2,TRBD2,CASSLFPLAGEVGELFF,TGTGCCAGCAGTTTATTCCCACTAGCGGGAGAGGTCGGGGAGCTGTTTTTT
NA,TRBV7-2,TRBJ1-2,NA,CASSQDSSSYGYTF,TGTGCCAGCAGCCAAGACAGTTCTTCCTATGGCTACACCTTC
NA,TRBV5-4,TRBJ2-1,TRBD2,CASRGRTAAYNEQFF,TGTGCCAGCCGCGGGAGAACTGCCGCCTACAATGAGCAGTTCTTC
NA,TRBV25-1,TRBJ2-7,TRBD1,CASSTMGQATYEQYF,TGTGCCAGCAGTACAATGGGACAGGCAACCTACGAGCAGTACTTC
NA,TRBV25-1,TRBJ2-5,NA,CASSESGGRETQYF,TGTGCCAGCAGTGAATCTGGGGGGAGAGAGACCCAGTACTTC
NA,TRBV27,TRBJ2-1,TRBD2,CASSPRTVGAGVGEQFF,TGTGCCAGCAGTCCGAGGACAGTAGGAGCGGGAGTAGGTGAGCAGTTCTTC
NA,TRBV11-3,TRBJ1-5,NA,CASSSRQTDSNQPQHF,TGTGCCAGCAGCTCTCGACAGACAGATAGCAATCAGCCCCAGCATTTT
once,TRBV7-9,TRBJ1-2,NA,CAGSPGEAHYYGYTF,TGTGCCGGAAGCCCGGGGGAGGCCCACTATTATGGCTACACCTTC
NA,TRBV5-1,TRBJ2-7,NA,CASSLGRGQKRDSYEQYF,TGCGCCAGCAGCTTGGGAAGAGGACAGAAGCGTGACTCCTACGAGCAGTACTTC
NA,TRBV5-1,TRBJ2-1,NA,CASSGPNEQFF,TGCGCCAGCAGTGGGCCCAATGAGCAGTTCTTC
NA,TRBV19,TRBJ2-6,NA,CAKIRGRQGANVLTF,TGTGCCAAGATCAGGGGACGACAGGGGGCCAACGTCCTGACTTTC
NA,TRBV4-2,TRBJ1-2,TRBD1,CASSLPGQGGSYTF,TGTGCCAGCAGCCTCCCCGGACAGGGTGGTAGCTACACCTTC
NA,TRBV29-1,TRBJ2-7,TRBD2,CSVGGRGEQYF,TGCAGCGTTGGTGGGAGGGGAGAGCAGTACTTC
NA,TRBV6-2/TRBV6-3,TRBJ1-3,TRBD1,CASSSPGQGTGNTIYF,TGTGCCAGCAGTTCACCGGGACAGGGGACTGGAAACACCATATATTTT